This TCR beta chain stems from a study of blood T cell repertoires in COVID-19. Whole-study context: There were acute and convalescent COVID-19 samples, and they came from the United States, Italy and Spain.

Sequencing was performed with immunoSEQ multiplex PCR; in TCRdb, only in-frame clones are kept and a portion is missing. The table shows about 120,000 clones, with 85% to 90% occurring only once. CDR3 length: 14 amino acids. CDR1 is SGHTA, CDR2 FQGNSA, per germline. Trimming stripped 7 bases from V and 1 base from J, with 13 bases between. The sample was peripheral blood. The clonotype was recovered from a woman between 45 and 65 years old with acute or convalescent COVID-19. The chain combines TRBV7-2 with TRBJ1-2, with D possibly TRBD1 on 5 matching bases. The CDR3: CASTTAGGNYGYTF. The CDR3 DNA reads as TGTGCCAGCACCACGGCGGGGGGTAACTATGGCTACACCTTC.